This T cell receptor (beta chain) derives from a study of cytomegalovirus exposure and HLA in healthy donors. Study-wide context: The roughly 120 validation repertoires used the same platform as the 600 to 750 first-cohort repertoires (as reported by a later analysis).

This CDR3 has 14 amino acids. Trimming took 6 bases from V and 5 from J; bases not matched to a gene: 6. The germline V gene has CDR1 SNHLY and CDR2 FYNNEI. Sequencing was performed with immunoSEQ multiplex PCR; in TCRdb, only in-frame clones are kept and a portion is missing. The data hold 150,000 to 180,000 clones, with around 84% observed a single time. Findings of the study overall: Among TCR beta chains, those listed as cytomegalovirus-associated numbered approximately 150. In vitro confirmation showed three CMV-associated chains to be CMV antigen specific. Subsequent analysis showed first-cohort TCR clusters tending to co-occur in more than 90 validation repertoires.

Concerning this clone itself: The antigen is not known.

This chain links TRBV2 with TRBJ2-5, with 10 bases fitting TRBD1. Sequencing used PBMCs. The TCR originated in a human donor in good health. The CDR3 DNA is TGTGCCAGCAGGGTGACAGGGGGCGCGGAGACCCAGTACTTC. Translated, it gives CASRVTGGAETQYF.